The 8 T cell receptor beta chains below come from one sample, sequenced in a study of T-cell memory formation after mild COVID-19 (dated by TCRdb to about 2021). The method behind the library was 5' RACE. Sequencing used an Illumina NovaSeq 6000. TCRdb took the public reads, trimmed them with fastp at Q25, ran MiXCR for clone calling and kept in-frame beta chains. Each entry is one CDR3 protein sequence, shown with its most common DNA and genes. For this sample the table gives roughly 86,000 distinct CDR3 sequences, of which 13% were detected only once. The ten largest clones add up to about 25% of the sample. Sequenced sample: PBMCs or a T cell subset sorted from them (not recorded which). Receptors originate from an adult woman who had mild COVID-19 (a few samples of this study predate the infection). The sample titles of this study are shuffled in the database, so cell type and time point are left out; the donor was told from shared clones.

This chain connects TRBV11-2 to TRBJ1-4; D unclear. CDR1 SGHAT and CDR2 FQNNGV come from the germline V gene. The CDR3 covers 18 residues. V dropped 0 bases and J dropped 12 bases, with 26 bases sitting between them. This chain's CDR3 is CASSLDLFGQSAMKELFF. As DNA, the CDR3 is TGTGCCAGCAGCTTAGATCTCTTTGGGCAGTCGGCTATGAAGGAACTGTTTTTT.

The table lists this clonotype with many counts. This chain joins TRBV11-1 and TRBJ2-1; no firm D call. Trimming left V 1 base short and J 9 bases short, with 7 bases between. The germline CDR1 and CDR2 sequences are SGHAT and FQDESV (reference sequence). CDR3 length equals 12 residues. The CDR3, as DNA: TGTGCCAGCAGCTTAGAGACGGGTGAGCAGTTCTTC. It encodes CASSLETGEQFF.

At least ten counts were recorded for this clonotype. This rearrangement joins TRBV7-8 to TRBJ2-1; 7 bases are shared with TRBD2. The CDR3 spans 19 residues. With 2 bases clipped from V and 6 bases from J, the junction kept 19 bases outside the gene matches. Germline CDR1 is SGHVS and CDR2 is FQNEAQ. CDR3 bases: TGTGCCAGCAGCTTACGGGAGGTGTGGGAGGGGAGGGACCCCAATGAGCAGTTCTTC. Protein: CASSLREVWEGRDPNEQFF.

This chain links TRBV9 with TRBJ1-6, with D uncertain. With 4 bases removed from V and 0 bases from J, the gap between germline ends came to 8 bases. Germline values: CDR1 SGDLS, CDR2 YYNGEE. The CDR3 is 15 residues long. The DNA for the CDR3 is TGTGCCAGCAGCCCCGGTAGCTCCTATAATTCACCCCTCCACTTT. This sequence encodes CASSPGSSYNSPLHF.

V and J are TRBV7-6 and TRBJ1-3; D is unclear. The V and J ends lost 4 bases and 2 bases respectively, with 6 bases between them. CDR3 length: 13 amino acids. In germline, CDR1 is SGHVS, CDR2 FNYEAQ. CDR3: CASSSAAGNTIYF. The CDR3 DNA is TGTGCCAGCAGCTCTGCGGCTGGAAACACCATATATTTT.

The table lists this clonotype with a few counts. This chain joins TRBV5-5 and TRBJ2-2; TRBD1 matches at 8 bases. The CDR3 has 17 residues. CDR1 and CDR2 from the germline V gene are SGHKS and YYEKEE (reference sequence). The V gene end was trimmed by 3 bases and the J gene end by 3 bases; junction bases not matched to a gene: 10. CDR3 in amino acids: CASSYSPGGFYTGELFF. Here the CDR3 DNA reads TGTGCCAGCAGCTATTCCCCAGGGGGCTTCTACACCGGGGAGCTGTTTTTT. Looking up the rest from reference TRBV5-5 and TRBJ2-2 gives the full variable domain: DAGVTQSPTHLIKTRGQQVTLRCSPISGHKSVSWYQQVLGQGPQFIFQYYEKEERGRGNFPDRFSARQFPNYSSELNVNALLLGDSALYLCASSYSPGGFYTGELFFGEGSRLTVL.

This clonotype has only a few counts. The DNA for the CDR3 is TGTGCCAGCTCACCCGGGGGGCGGGCGTACAATGAGCAGTTCTTC. Residues: CASSPGGRAYNEQFF. J is TRBJ2-1 and V is TRBV18; D is possibly TRBD2 (7 bases). V dropped 3 bases and J dropped 4 bases, with 13 bases sitting between them. The CDR3 extends over 15 amino acids. Germline values: CDR1 KGHSH, CDR2 LQKENI.

The rearrangement joins TRBV7-6 to TRBJ2-5; the match to TRBD2 covers 8 bases. The CDR3 is 17 amino acids. Germline V lookup: CDR1 SGHVS, CDR2 FNYEAQ. The V gene end was trimmed by 4 bases and the J gene end by 1 base; junction bases not matched to a gene: 11. The CDR3 spells CASSYPGTRGSQETQYF. The CDR3 DNA reads TGTGCCAGCAGCTACCCCGGGACTAGGGGCTCCCAAGAGACCCAGTACTTC.